The clone carrying this TCR beta chain was recorded at least ten times. In building TCR beta libraries, iRepertoire HTBI primers were used together with Arm-PCR of CDR3 regions. TCRdb re-analysed the multiplex PCR reads in MiXCR, keeping a single row per CDR3 protein. The sample has about 310,000 distinct CDR3 sequences; roughly a fifth are singletons. Noted time point: persistent/refractory GD, antithyroid drugs over 5 years with positive TRAb. Extracted PBMC RNA gave rise to the TCR library. The sample originates from a study of regulatory T cells in long-lasting Graves disease. The wider study: By definition, persistent Graves' disease involved antithyroid drugs for over 5 years alongside positive TSH receptor antibodies.

Unmatched junction bases numbered 8, after V lost 6 bases and J lost 6 bases. The CDR3 sequence is 14 residues long. Germline CDR1 and CDR2: MNHEY and SMNVEV (reference sequence). The source is a female donor with Graves disease. The chain couples TRBV27 to TRBJ1-5, with 7 bases fitting TRBD1. The source was peripheral blood mononuclear cells (PBMCs), collected when the disease was refractory, from a patient treated with antithyroid drugs. The CDR3 DNA is TGTGCCAGCAGCACCCGGGGGACAGCTCAGCCCCAGCATTTT. This gives the protein CASSTRGTAQPQHF.